The entry that follows covers one TCR beta chain sequence. The data are from a study of cytomegalovirus exposure and HLA in healthy donors. The primer mix had 60 Vbeta and 13 Jbeta primers. TCRdb keeps only in-frame clones here, not all; method: immunoSEQ multiplex PCR. This table has some 130,000 clones, about four fifths appearing once. Sequencing input: PBMCs. The sequence came from a young man in good health and CMV-seronegative.

CDR3 in DNA: TGTGCCAGCAGTTTAGGGGGCTTTACTGGAAACACCATATATTTT. Protein product: CASSLGGFTGNTIYF. The chain employs TRBV27 and TRBJ1-3, with D possibly matching TRBD1 (6 bases). The ends were cut back, 2 bases at V and 2 bases at J, with 10 bases in the middle. Per the germline V gene, CDR1 is MNHEY and CDR2 is SMNVEV (reference sequence). The CDR3 covers 15 residues.